This T cell receptor (beta chain) is from a study of regulatory T cells in long-lasting Graves disease. Whole-study context: Graves' disease counted as persistent after over 5 years of antithyroid drugs with positive TSH receptor antibodies.

Time point meaning: persistent/refractory GD, antithyroid drugs over 5 years with positive TRAb. TCR sequences were obtained from RNA taken from PBMCs. Graves' disease was diagnosed by American Thyroid Association guidelines. This clonotype was counted ten times or more. With iRepertoire HTBI primers and Arm-PCR of CDR3 regions, TCR beta libraries were built. TCRdb passed the multiplex PCR reads through MiXCR, listing each CDR3 protein once. Among more than 350,000 distinct CDR3 sequences listed, 21% were seen once. With V trimmed by 1 base and J by 7 bases, 7 bases remained unmatched. The germline V gene has CDR1 SNHLY and CDR2 FYNNEI. CDR3 length: 16 amino acids.

The sample in question was peripheral blood mononuclear cells (PBMCs), obtained when the disease was refractory, from a patient treated with antithyroid drugs. The genes are TRBV2 and TRBJ1-6; 7 bases line up with TRBD1. The receptor was derived from a female donor with Graves disease. The CDR3 protein is CASSEGRGGYNSPLHF. The CDR3 region has the DNA TGTGCCAGCAGTGAAGGGAGAGGGGGCTACAATTCACCCCTCCACTTT.